The next 19 T cell receptor beta chains were all read from a single sample in a study of CD4 T cells in relation to SARS-CoV-2 and coronaviruses. The method was immunoSEQ multiplex PCR; TCRdb's version includes in-frame clones alone and lacks a portion of them. The sample consists of more than 50,000 clones, roughly 85% of them appearing once. Before the COVID-19 pandemic, during about 2011-2019, CD4+ T cells were taken from unexposed donors. Specimen: memory CD4+ T cells from PBMCs. The receptors come from a human donor in good health.

This chain links TRBV2 with TRBJ2-5; D call uncertain. CDR1 is SNHLY, CDR2 FYNNEI, per germline. Deletions cut 7 bases from V and 2 bases from J, with 11 bases between. The CDR3 has 13 residues. The CDR3 sequence: CASNRAEQETQYF. For the CDR3, the DNA is TGTGCCAGCAATAGGGCAGAACAAGAGACCCAGTACTTC.

Regarding this clone: Other DNA sequences of this sample code for an identical CDR3. The V gene is TRBV7-2, the J gene TRBJ2-7; the match to TRBD1 covers 9 bases. Trimming took 0 bases from V and 4 from J; bases not matched to a gene: 4. The germline V gene has CDR1 SGHTA and CDR2 FQGNSA. The CDR3 spans 15 residues. This CDR3 is CASSLAPQGAYEQYF. The CDR3, as DNA: TGTGCCAGCAGCTTAGCGCCACAGGGGGCGTACGAGCAGTACTTC.

The V call is TRBV5-5, the J call TRBJ2-1, with 8 bases aligning to TRBD2. Germline-derived CDR1 and CDR2 are SGHKS and YYEKEE (reference sequence). The CDR3 consists of 16 residues. The ends lost 0 bases at V and 0 bases at J; junction bases unmatched: 2. CDR3: CASSLGLASSYNEQFF. CDR3 DNA sequence: TGTGCCAGCAGCTTGGGACTAGCGAGCTCCTACAATGAGCAGTTCTTC.

This clone turned up a few times. The chain joins TRBV6-1 to TRBJ2-7, with D tentatively TRBD1 (6 bases). CDR1 and CDR2 (germline): MNHNS, SASEGT. Trimming took off 3 bases at V and 4 bases at J, with 13 bases between the two ends. This CDR3 contains 14 residues. The CDR3 bases are TGTGCCAGCAGTGATACGGCAGGGGTTTACGAGCAGTACTTC. Its translation: CASSDTAGVYEQYF.

The V gene is TRBV5-1, the J gene TRBJ2-7; no firm D call. Trimming cost V 2 bases and J 3 bases, with 9 bases left between them. This CDR3 has 13 residues. Germline values: CDR1 SGHRS, CDR2 YFSETQ. The CDR3, as DNA: TGCGCCAGCAGCTTCACGGGTAACTACGAGCAGTACTTC. Translation: CASSFTGNYEQYF.

The chain combines TRBV18 with TRBJ2-7; TRBD2 matches 10 bases. CDR3 size: 16 residues. Germline CDR1 is KGHSH and CDR2 is LQKENI. The V and J ends lost 2 bases and 2 bases, in that order; junction bases with no gene match: 6. This CDR3 reads CASSPVILAGAYEQYF. The CDR3 DNA sequence: TGTGCCAGCTCACCAGTTATTCTAGCGGGAGCCTACGAGCAGTACTTC.

This clone has only a few counts. V usage is TRBV7-3 and J usage is TRBJ2-2; no firm D call. This CDR3 is 13 amino acids long. Trimming shortened V by 5 bases and J by 7 bases, and 11 bases separated the two germline ends. The germline V gene has CDR1 SGHTA and CDR2 FQGTGA. The CDR3 sequence: CASSLPSSGELFF. The DNA for the CDR3 is TGTGCCAGCAGCCTACCTTCGAGCGGGGAGCTGTTTTTT.

This clone was seen just once. The gene calls are TRBV5-1 and TRBJ1-1, with TRBD1 matching 8 bases. The J segment lost 7 bases and the V segment lost 0 bases, leaving 5 bases of the junction unmatched. In germline, CDR1 is SGHRS, CDR2 YFSETQ. CDR3 length: 14 amino acids. The DNA of the CDR3 is TGCGCCAGCAGCTTGGGGACAGGGAGTAGTGAAGCTTTCTTT. This translates into CASSLGTGSSEAFF.

In its sample, this clone was seen a few times. The chain uses TRBV15 and TRBJ1-5, with D hard to call. The V end lost 3 bases, the J end lost 6 bases, and 6 bases lay between the germline ends. The CDR3 extends over 12 amino acids. CDR1 is LNHNV and CDR2 is YYDKDF in the germline V gene (reference sequence). The CDR3: CATSSGLQPQHF. CDR3 coding DNA: TGTGCCACCAGCAGTGGGCTTCAGCCCCAGCATTTT.

The V and J genes are TRBV28 and TRBJ2-7; D might be TRBD2 (6 bases). Germline loops: CDR1 MDHEN, CDR2 SYDVKM. V shed 6 bases and J shed 0 bases, with 15 bases lying between them. The CDR3 sequence is 15 residues long. The DNA of the CDR3 is TGTGCCAGCAGCCGTAGCGGTTCTCGCTCCTACGAGCAGTACTTC. It yields the protein CASSRSGSRSYEQYF. Drawing the rest from reference TRBV28 and TRBJ2-7, the complete variable domain is DVKVTQSSRYLVKRTGEKVFLECVQDMDHENMFWYRQDPGLGLRLIYFSYDVKMKEKGDIPEGYSVSREKKERFSLILESASTNQTSMYLCASSRSGSRSYEQYFGPGTRLTVT.

The chain employs TRBV9 and TRBJ1-1, with a tentative D call TRBD1 (6 bases). The CDR3 sequence is 14 residues long. Germline CDR1 and CDR2: SGDLS and YYNGEE. Trimming pared 4 bases from V and 5 bases from J, leaving 15 bases between. The CDR3 nucleotides are TGTGCCAGCAGCCCCCGGAAGGGGGGGACTGAAGCTTTCTTT. Residues: CASSPRKGGTEAFF.

The chain combines TRBV27 with TRBJ2-2; D call uncertain. The V gene's germline CDR1 is MNHEY and CDR2 SMNVEV (reference sequence). V was clipped by 5 bases and J by 2 bases, with 3 bases between them. This CDR3 has 12 residues. The CDR3 DNA follows: TGTGCCAGCAGTAGAAACACCGGGGAGCTGTTTTTT. It is translated as CASSRNTGELFF.

As DNA, the CDR3 is TGTGCCAGTAGTATACAGGGGAGGGAGACCCAGTACTTC. Its translation is CASSIQGRETQYF. The chain couples TRBV19 to TRBJ2-5; D possibly uses TRBD1 or TRBD2 (6 bases each). The V gene's germline CDR1 is LNHDA and CDR2 SQIVND (reference sequence). Trimming removed 2 bases at V and 5 bases at J, with 9 bases between. This CDR3 has 13 amino acids.

The chain couples TRBV10-1 to TRBJ1-5; 10 bases are a match to TRBD1. Germline V lookup: CDR1 WNHNN, CDR2 SYGVQD (reference sequence). The length of the CDR3 is 16 residues. V shed 0 bases and J 7 bases; nucleotides not matched to a gene: 6. The CDR3, as DNA: TGCGCCAGCAGTGAGTCGAGACAGGGGGCACGCCAGCCCCAGCATTTT. Translation: CASSESRQGARQPQHF.

This chain uses TRBV28 with TRBJ1-2, with TRBD1 matching over 10 bases. Per the germline V gene, CDR1 is MDHEN and CDR2 is SYDVKM. The length of the CDR3 is 15 residues. V lost 5 bases, J lost 2 bases, and 5 bases stayed unmatched. DNA for the CDR3: TGTGCCAGCAGTCGTCCGACAGGGGGCAACTATGGCTACACCTTC. Its translation: CASSRPTGGNYGYTF.

This rearrangement joins TRBV7-3 to TRBJ2-2, with D unresolved. The CDR3 spans 14 residues. From germline, CDR1 is SGHTA and CDR2 FQGTGA. Trimming stripped 3 bases from V and 1 base from J, with 6 bases between. CDR3 loop: CASSFRRNTGELFF. The CDR3 DNA is TGTGCCAGCAGCTTCCGGAGGAACACCGGGGAGCTGTTTTTT. The whole variable domain, filled in from reference TRBV7-3 and TRBJ2-2, reads GAGVSQTPSNKVTEKGKYVELRCDPISGHTALYWYRQSLGQGPEFLIYFQGTGAADDSGLPNDRFFAVRPEGSVSTLKIQRTERGDSAVYLCASSFRRNTGELFFGEGSRLTVL.

The chain carries TRBV24-1 and TRBJ2-1; D possibly corresponds to TRBD2 (6 bases). Germline assignment: CDR1 KGHDR and CDR2 SFDVKD. Trimming removed 4 bases at V and 1 base at J, with 13 bases between. The CDR3 is made up of 16 amino acids. The CDR3 nucleotides read TGTGCCACCAGTGACCGGGTAGCGGAATCCTACAATGAGCAGTTCTTC. This gives the protein CATSDRVAESYNEQFF.

The V and J genes are TRBV6-5 and TRBJ1-1; 7 bases agree with TRBD1. V shed 6 bases and J 4 bases; nucleotides not matched to a gene: 8. CDR1 MNHEY and CDR2 SVGAGI come from the germline V gene. The CDR3 runs to 14 residues. CDR3 DNA: TGTGCCAGCAGGGGCAGGGGGTCTTCCACTGAAGCTTTCTTT. This translates into CASRGRGSSTEAFF.

The chain couples TRBV7-9 to TRBJ1-3; D might be TRBD1 (5 bases). The CDR3 loop spans 13 amino acids. V was trimmed by 5 bases and J by 4 bases, leaving 9 bases between them. CDR1 and CDR2 from the germline V gene are SEHNR and FQNEAQ (reference sequence). The CDR3 DNA reads as TGTGCCAGCAGCGGAAACAGGGGAAACACCATATATTTT. This encodes CASSGNRGNTIYF.